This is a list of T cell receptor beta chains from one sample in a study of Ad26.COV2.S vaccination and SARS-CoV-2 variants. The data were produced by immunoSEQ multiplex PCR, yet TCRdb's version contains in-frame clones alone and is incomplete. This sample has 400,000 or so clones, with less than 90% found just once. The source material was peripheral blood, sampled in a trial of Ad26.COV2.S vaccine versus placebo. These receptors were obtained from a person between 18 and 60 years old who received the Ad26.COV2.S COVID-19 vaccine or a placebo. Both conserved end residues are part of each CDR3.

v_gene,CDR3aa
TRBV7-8,CASSLGSGEKNIQYF
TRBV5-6,CASSLVAGGTSYNEQFF
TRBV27,CASSYSPSYRVADTQYF
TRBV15,CATSIHPERGAQHF
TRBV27,CASSRPPSLGSASPLHF
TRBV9,CASSVDLGDTIYF
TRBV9,CASSFGLGSYEQYF
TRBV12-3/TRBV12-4,CASSGASTEQYF
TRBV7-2,CASSASGGALDEQFF
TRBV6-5,CASSYRTESNEQFF
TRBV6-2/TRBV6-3,CASSYRSGLGYTF
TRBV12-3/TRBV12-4,CASSLQTGETQYF
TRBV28,CASSFRVDTQYF
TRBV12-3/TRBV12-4,CASSTTGVDTIYF
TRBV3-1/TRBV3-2,CASSKRGGGHNEQFF
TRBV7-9,CASSLALSGGYTF